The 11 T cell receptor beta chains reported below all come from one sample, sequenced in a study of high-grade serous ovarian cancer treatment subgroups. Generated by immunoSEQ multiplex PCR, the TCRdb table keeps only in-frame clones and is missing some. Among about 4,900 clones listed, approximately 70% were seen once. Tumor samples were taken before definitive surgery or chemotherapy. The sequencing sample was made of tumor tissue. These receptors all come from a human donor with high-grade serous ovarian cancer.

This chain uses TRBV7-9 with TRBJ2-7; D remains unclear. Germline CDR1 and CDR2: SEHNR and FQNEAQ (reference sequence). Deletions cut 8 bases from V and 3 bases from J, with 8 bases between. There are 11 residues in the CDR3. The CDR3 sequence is CASGQLYEQYF. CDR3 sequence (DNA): TGTGCCAGCGGGCAGCTCTACGAGCAGTACTTC.

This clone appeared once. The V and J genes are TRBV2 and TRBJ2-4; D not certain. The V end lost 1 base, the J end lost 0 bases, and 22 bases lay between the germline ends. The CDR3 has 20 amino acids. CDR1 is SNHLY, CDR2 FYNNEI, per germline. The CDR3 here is CASSEGLLFGSMLAKNIQYF. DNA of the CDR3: TGTGCCAGCAGTGAAGGTTTACTTTTTGGTTCAATGTTAGCCAAAAACATTCAGTACTTC.

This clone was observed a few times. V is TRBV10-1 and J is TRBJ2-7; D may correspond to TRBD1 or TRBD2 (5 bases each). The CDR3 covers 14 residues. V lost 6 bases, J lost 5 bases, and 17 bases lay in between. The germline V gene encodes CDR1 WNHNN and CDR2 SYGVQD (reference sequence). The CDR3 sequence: CASSNGASRHEQYF. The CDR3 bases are TGCGCCAGCAGCAACGGGGCCTCTCGGCACGAGCAGTACTTC.

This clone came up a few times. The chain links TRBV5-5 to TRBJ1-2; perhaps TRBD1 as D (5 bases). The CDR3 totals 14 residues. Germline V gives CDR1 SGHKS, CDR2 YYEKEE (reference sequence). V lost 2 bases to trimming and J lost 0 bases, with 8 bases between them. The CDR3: CASSFGRANYGYTF. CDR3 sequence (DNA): TGTGCCAGCAGCTTTGGCAGGGCTAACTATGGCTACACCTTC.

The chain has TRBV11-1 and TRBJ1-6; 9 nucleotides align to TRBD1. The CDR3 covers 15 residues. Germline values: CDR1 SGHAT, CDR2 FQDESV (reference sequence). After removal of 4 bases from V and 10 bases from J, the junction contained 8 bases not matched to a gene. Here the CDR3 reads CASSYRQGVGSPLHF. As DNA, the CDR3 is TGTGCCAGCAGCTATCGACAGGGGGTAGGGTCACCCCTCCACTTT.

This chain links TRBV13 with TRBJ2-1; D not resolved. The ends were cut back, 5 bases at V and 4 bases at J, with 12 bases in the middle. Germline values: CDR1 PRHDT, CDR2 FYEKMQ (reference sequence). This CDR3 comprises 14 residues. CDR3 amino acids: CASSPLGDYNEQFF. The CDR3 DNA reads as TGTGCCAGCAGCCCCCTAGGCGATTACAATGAGCAGTTCTTC.

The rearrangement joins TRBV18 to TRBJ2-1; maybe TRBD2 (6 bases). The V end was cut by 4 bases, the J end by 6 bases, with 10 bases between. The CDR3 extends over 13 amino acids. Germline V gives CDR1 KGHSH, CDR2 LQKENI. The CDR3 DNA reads TGTGCCAGCTCACGGGAGACTAGCAATGAGCAGTTCTTC. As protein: CASSRETSNEQFF.

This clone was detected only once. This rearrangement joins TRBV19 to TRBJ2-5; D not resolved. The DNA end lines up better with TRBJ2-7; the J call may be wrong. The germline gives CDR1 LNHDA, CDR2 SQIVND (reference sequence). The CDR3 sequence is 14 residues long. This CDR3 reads CASSWTGSSYEQYF. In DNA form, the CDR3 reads TGTGCCAGTAGTTGGACCGGTAGCTCCTACGAGCAGTACTTC.

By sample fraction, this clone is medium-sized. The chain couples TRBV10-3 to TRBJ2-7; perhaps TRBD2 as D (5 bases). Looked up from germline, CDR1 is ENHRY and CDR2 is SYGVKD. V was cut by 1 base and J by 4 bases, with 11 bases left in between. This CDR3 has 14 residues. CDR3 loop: CAISEFGGGYEQYF. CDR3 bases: TGTGCCATCAGTGAGTTTGGAGGCGGGTACGAGCAGTACTTC.

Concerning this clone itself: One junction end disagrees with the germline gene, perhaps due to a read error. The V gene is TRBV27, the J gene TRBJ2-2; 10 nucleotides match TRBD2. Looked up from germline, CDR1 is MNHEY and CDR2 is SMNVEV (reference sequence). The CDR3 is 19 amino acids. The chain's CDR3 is CASTGTKASGSYPTRELFF. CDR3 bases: TGTGCCAGCACTGGGACCAAGGCTAGCGGGAGTTATCCCACCCGGGAGCTGTTTTTT.

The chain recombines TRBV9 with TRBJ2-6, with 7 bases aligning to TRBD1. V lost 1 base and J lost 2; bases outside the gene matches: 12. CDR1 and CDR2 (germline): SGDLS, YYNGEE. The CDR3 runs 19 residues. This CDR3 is CASSVSFGTALPGANVLTF. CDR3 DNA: TGTGCCAGCAGCGTAAGCTTCGGGACAGCCCTGCCTGGGGCCAACGTCCTGACTTTC.